This T cell receptor beta chain came from a study of pediatric ulcerative colitis (dated by TCRdb to the late 2010s). Turning to the overall study: Roughly nine newly diagnosed, treatment-naive pediatric ulcerative colitis patients and four non-IBD control children each provided paired blood and rectal samples.

Germline trimming: 4 bases from V, 4 bases from J; junction bases outside gene matches: 12. Including the terminal cysteine and phenylalanine, the CDR3 comprises 18 residues. The only DNA kept is the CDR3, 54 bases in frame from the first base. For CDR1 and CDR2, the germline V gene lists SGHRS and YFSETQ. Study-wide conclusions, independent of this receptor: A couple of rectal CDR3 clonotypes were detected in all ulcerative colitis patients and were not detected in any of the controls. Features of the rectal repertoire distinguished controls, mild-moderate colitis patients and acute severe colitis patients, and in acute severe colitis rectal diversity was lower because of clonal expansions. The healthy control group was small, consisting of only four individuals. Autologous blood-rectal clonal overlap was significantly higher in ulcerative colitis patients than in controls, suggesting increased T cell trafficking to inflamed tissue. For technical reasons, blood samples from a couple of patients gave substantially fewer templates, and these samples were excluded from the blood-rectal overlap analysis. Because repertoires came from total lymphocyte DNA, patterns in rare subsets such as regulatory T cells may not be reflected.

There are a few counts of this clone. This receptor's antigen is unknown. No per-base quality is available; no much larger clone lies one base away. Rearranged CDR3 beta regions were amplified from genomic DNA with multiplex V and J primers using the immunoSEQ TRB Survey service. To keep depth equal across samples, survey-level sequencing depth of up to 500,000 reads per sample was applied. Libraries were purified, pooled and sequenced on Illumina technology. The authors' pipeline ran thus. immunoSEQ online tools were used for productive clonality, sample overlap, pairwise scatters, CDR3 beta length, V/D/J gene usage and productiveness. Calculated diversity was defined as the number of unique rearrangements divided by total templates, multiplied by 100, and Shannon and Simpson indices were computed as well. Principal component analysis used the R prcomp function and ggbiplot package on Z-score normalized data. Morisita's index was used to quantify blood-rectal clonal overlap within each subject. Not all clones reach the TCRdb copy of this immuneACCESS table, which keeps in-frame sequences only. Checked studies attribute under half of the gap to unresolved V genes and leave the rest unexplained. D and trimming were read from the DNA, whereas the V and J calls and clone size are those reported in that table. The sample profile shows 55,000 to 70,000 clones; around 87% of them were found once. About 1.5% of the sample rests with the top ten.

The control children had a colonoscopy because IBD was suspected, showed normal endoscopy both macroscopically and histologically, and did not receive an IBD diagnosis during the next year. A blood sample was drawn at the time of the colonoscopy. The Wizard kit (Promega) was used to extract genomic DNA from the blood and intestinal samples. The sequenced sample was blood. Recombination linked TRBV5-1 to TRBJ2-6; 9 bases in the junction line up with TRBD2. The clonotype was recovered from a boy aged 5-17 years who was a control in a study of pediatric ulcerative colitis. For the CDR3, the sequence is CASSVSTSGLLGANVLTF. The nucleotide sequence is TGCGCCAGCAGCGTTTCGACTAGCGGTCTGCTCGGGGCCAACGTCCTGACTTTC.